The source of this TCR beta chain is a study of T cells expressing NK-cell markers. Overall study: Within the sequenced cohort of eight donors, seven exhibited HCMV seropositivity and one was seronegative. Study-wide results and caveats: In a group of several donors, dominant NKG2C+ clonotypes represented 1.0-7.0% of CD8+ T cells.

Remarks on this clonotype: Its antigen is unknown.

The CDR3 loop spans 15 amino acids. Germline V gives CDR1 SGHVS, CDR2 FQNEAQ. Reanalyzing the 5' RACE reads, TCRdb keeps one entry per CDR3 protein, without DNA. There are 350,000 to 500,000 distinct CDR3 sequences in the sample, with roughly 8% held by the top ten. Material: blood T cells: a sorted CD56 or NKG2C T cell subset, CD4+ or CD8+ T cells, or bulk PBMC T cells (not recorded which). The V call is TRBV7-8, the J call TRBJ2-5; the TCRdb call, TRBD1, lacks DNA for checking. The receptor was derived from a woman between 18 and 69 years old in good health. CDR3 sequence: CASSLRPGPLETQYF.